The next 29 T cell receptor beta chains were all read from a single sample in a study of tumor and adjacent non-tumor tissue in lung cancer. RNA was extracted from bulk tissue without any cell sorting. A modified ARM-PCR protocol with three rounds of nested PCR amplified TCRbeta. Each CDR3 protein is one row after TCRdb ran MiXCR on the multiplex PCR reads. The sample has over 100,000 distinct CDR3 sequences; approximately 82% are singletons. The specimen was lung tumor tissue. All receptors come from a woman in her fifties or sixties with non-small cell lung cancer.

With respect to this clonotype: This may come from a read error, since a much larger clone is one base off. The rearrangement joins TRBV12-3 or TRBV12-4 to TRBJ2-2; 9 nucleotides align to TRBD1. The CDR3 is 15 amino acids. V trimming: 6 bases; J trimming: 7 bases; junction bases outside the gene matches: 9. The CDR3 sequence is CASSQTGGVSGELFF. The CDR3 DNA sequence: TGTGCCAGCAGCCAAACAGGGGGCGTCAGCGGGGAGCTGTTTTTT.

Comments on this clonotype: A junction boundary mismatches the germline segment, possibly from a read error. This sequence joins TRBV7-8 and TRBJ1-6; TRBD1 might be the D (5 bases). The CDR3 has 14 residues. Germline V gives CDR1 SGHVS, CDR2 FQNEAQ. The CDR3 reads CASTLGDANSPIHF. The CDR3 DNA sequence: TGTGCCAGCACCCTTGGGGACGCCAATTCACCCATCCACTTT.

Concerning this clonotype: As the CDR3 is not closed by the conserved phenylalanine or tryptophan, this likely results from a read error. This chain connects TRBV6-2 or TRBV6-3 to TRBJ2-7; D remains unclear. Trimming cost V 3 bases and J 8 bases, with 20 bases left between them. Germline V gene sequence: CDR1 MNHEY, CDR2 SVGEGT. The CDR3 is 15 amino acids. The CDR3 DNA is TGTGCCAGCAGTTATCCTAGTGGGTTGTTATACAAGCAGTACCTC. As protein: CASSYPSGLLYKQYL.

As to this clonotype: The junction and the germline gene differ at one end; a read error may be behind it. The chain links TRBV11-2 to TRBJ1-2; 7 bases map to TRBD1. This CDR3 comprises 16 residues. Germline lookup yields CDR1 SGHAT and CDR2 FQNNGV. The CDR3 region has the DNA TGTGCCAGCAGCTTACTCCTCGGGACAGCCGACTATGGATACACCTTC. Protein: CASSLLLGTADYGYTF.

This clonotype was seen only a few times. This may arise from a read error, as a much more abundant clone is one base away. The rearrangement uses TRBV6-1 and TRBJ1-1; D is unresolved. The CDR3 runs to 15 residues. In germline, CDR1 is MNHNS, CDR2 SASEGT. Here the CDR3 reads CASTPAIVYYTESFF. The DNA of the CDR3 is TGTGCCAGCACCCCAGCCATCGTCTATTACACTGAATCTTTCTTT.

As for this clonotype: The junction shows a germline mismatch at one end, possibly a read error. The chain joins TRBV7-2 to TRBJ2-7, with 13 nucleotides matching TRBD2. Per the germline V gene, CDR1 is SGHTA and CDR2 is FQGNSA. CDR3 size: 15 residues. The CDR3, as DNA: TGTGCCAGCAGCTCGACTAGCGGGAGGTCCTACGAACAGTACTTC. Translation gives CASSSTSGRSYEQYF.

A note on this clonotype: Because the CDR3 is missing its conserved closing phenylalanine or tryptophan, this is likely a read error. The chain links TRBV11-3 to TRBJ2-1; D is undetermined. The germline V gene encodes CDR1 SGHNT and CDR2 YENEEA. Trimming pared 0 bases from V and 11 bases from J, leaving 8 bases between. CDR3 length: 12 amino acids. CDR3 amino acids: CASSLDMDKQFL. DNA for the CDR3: TGTGCCAGCAGCTTAGATATGGATAAGCAGTTCTTA.

The CDR3 here is CASSSGQINYDYTF. The CDR3 DNA is TGTGCCAGCAGCTCGGGACAGATCAACTATGATTACACCTTC. This chain connects TRBV5-4 to TRBJ1-2; 7 nucleotides agree with TRBD1. The ends lost 3 bases at V and 11 bases at J; junction bases unmatched: 13. Germline V gene lookup returns CDR1 SGHNT and CDR2 YYREEE (reference sequence). This CDR3 comprises 14 residues.

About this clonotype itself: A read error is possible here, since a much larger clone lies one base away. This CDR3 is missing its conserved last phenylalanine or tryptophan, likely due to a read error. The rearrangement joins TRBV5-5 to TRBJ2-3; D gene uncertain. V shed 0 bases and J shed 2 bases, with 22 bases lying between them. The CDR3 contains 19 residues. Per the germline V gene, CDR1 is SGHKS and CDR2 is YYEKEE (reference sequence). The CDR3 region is CASSLAPITPYSYTDTQYL. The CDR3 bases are TGTGCCAGCAGCTTGGCACCTATCACCCCCTACTCTTACACAGATACGCAGTATTTA.

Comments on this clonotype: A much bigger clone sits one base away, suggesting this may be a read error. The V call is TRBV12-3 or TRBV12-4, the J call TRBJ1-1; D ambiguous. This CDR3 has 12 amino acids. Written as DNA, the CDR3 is TGTACCATCACCAGACCGGGGACTGAAGCTTTCTTT. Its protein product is CTITRPGTEAFF.

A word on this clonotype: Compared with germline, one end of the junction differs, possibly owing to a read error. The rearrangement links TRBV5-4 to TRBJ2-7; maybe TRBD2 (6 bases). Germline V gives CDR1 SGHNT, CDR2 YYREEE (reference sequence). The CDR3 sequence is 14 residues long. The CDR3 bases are TGTACCAGCAGCTTGGACTGGGACTCATACGAGCAGTACTTC. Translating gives CTSSLDWDSYEQYF.

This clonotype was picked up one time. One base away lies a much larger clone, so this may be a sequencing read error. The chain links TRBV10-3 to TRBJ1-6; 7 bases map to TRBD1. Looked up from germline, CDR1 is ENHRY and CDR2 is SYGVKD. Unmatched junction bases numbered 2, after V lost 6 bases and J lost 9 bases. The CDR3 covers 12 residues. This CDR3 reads CAIRTGSSPLHF. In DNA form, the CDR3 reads TGTGCCATCAGGACAGGGTCTTCACCCCTCCACTTT.

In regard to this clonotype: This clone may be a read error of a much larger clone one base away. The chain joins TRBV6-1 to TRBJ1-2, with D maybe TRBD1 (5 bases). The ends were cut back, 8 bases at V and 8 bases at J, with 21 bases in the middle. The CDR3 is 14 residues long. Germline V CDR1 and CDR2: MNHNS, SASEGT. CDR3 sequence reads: CASGNTHRGGGYTF. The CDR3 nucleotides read TGTGCCAGCGGCAACACTCACCGGGGCGGCGGCTACACCTTC.

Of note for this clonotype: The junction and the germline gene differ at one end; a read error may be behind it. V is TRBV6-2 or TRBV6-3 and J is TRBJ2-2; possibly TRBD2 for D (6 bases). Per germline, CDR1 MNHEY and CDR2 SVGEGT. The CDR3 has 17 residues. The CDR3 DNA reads TGTGCCAGCAAGGGGACTCTGGCAGGGTGGAACACCGGGGAGCTGCTTTTT. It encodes CASKGTLAGWNTGELLF.

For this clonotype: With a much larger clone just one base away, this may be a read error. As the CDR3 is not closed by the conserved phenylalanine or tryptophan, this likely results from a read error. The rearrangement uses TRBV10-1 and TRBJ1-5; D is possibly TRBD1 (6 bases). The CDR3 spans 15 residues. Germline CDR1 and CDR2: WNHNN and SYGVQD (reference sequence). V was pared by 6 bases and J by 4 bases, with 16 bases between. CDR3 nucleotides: TGCGCCAGCAGGGGAGACAGGCCGGGGAATCAGCCCCAGCATTTG. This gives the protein CASRGDRPGNQPQHL.

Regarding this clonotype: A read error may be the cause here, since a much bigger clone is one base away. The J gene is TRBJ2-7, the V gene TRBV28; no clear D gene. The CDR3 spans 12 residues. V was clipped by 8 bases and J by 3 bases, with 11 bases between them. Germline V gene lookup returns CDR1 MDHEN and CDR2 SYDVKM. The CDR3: CASGILNYEQYF. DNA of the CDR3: TGTGCCAGCGGTATCTTGAACTACGAGCAGTACTTC.

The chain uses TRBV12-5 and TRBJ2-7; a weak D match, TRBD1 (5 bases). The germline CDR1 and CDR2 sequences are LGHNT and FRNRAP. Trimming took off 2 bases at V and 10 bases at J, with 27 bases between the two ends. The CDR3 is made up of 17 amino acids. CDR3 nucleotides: TGTGCTAGTGGTTTGATGGTTACCGCACAGGTTGGGGTGGATCAGTACTTC. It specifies CASGLMVTAQVGVDQYF.

CDR3: CASSHGGIVREAFF. The CDR3, as DNA: TGTGCCAGCAGCCATGGAGGGATCGTCCGTGAAGCTTTCTTT. This chain uses TRBV14 with TRBJ1-1; D is unclear. CDR3 length equals 14 residues. Per the germline V gene, CDR1 is SGHDN and CDR2 is FVKESK. With 3 bases removed from V and 7 bases from J, the gap between germline ends came to 15 bases.

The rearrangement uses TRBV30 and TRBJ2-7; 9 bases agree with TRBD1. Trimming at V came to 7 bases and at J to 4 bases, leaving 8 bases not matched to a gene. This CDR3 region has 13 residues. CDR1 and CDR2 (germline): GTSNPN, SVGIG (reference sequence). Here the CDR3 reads CALKGQGQYEQYF. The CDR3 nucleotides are TGTGCCTTGAAGGGACAGGGTCAGTACGAGCAGTACTTC.

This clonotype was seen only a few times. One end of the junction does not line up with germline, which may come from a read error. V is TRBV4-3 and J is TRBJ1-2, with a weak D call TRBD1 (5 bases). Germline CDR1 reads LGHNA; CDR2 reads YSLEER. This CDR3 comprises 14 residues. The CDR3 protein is CTSSLMGVDYGYTF. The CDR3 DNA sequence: TGCACCAGCAGCCTCATGGGGGTGGACTATGGCTACACCTTC.

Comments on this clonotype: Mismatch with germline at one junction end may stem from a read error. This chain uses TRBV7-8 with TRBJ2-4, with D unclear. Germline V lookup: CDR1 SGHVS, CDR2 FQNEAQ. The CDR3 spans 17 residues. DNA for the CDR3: TGTGCCAGTAGCTTTACACAACCCGGGCCGATGTCTAGCATTCAGTACTTC. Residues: CASSFTQPGPMSSIQYF.

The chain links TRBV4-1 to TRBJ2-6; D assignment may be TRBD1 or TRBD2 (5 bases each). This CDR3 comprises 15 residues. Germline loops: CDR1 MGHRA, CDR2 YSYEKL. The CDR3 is CDNSQVGAGANVLTF. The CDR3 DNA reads TGCGACAACAGCCAAGTGGGGGCTGGGGCCAACGTCCTGACTTTC.

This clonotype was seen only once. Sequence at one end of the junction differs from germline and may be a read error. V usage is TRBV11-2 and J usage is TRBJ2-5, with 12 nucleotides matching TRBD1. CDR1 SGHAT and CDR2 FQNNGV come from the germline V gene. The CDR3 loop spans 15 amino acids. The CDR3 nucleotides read TGTGTCGGCAGCTCGACAGGGACAGGGGGCGGGACCCAATACTTC. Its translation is CVGSSTGTGGGTQYF.

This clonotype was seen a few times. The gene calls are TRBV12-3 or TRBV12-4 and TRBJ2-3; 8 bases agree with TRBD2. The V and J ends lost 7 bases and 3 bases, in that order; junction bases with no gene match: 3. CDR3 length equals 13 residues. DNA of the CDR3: TGTGCCAGCAAGACGGGGGGGACAGATACGCAGTATTTT. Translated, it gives CASKTGGTDTQYF.

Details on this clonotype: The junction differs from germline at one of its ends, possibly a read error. The DNA of the CDR3 is TGTGTCAGCAGTTTTTGGGGGGGAACCTCCTATAATTCACCCCTCCAATTT. It is translated as CVSSFWGGTSYNSPLQF. The gene calls are TRBV28 and TRBJ1-6; tentatively, D is TRBD1 (5 bases). The CDR3 is 17 amino acids. Germline lookup yields CDR1 MDHEN and CDR2 SYDVKM.

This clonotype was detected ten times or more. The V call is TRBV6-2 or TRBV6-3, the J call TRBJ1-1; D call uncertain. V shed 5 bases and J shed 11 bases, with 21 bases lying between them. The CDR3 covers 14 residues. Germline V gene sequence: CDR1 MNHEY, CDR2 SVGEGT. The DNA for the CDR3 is TGTGCCAGCAGTGCCTCCTTGACCGCCTTGGTGGCTTTCTTT. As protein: CASSASLTALVAFF.

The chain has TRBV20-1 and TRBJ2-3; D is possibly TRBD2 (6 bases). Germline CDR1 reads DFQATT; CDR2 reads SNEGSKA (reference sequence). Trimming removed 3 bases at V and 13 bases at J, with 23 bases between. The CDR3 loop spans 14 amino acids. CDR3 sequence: CSAREGLSTDTEYF. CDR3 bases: TGCAGTGCTAGGGAGGGGCTTAGCACAGATACAGAGTATTTT.

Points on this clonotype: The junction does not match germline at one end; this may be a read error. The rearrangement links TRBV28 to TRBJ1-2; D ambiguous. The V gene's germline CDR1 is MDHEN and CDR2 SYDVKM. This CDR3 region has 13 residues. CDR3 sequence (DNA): TGTGCCAGCCAATGGGAGGAACGCTATGGCTACACTTTC. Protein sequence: CASQWEERYGYTF.

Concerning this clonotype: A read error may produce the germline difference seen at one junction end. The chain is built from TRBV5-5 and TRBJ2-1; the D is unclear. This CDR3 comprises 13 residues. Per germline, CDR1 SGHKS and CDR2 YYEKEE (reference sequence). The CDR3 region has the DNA TGTGCCAGCAACTTGGGTAGCAACAATGAGCAGTTCTTT. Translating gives CASNLGSNNEQFF. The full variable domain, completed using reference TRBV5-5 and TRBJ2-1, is DAGVTQSPTHLIKTRGQQVTLRCSPISGHKSVSWYQQVLGQGPQFIFQYYEKEERGRGNFPDRFSARQFPNYSSELNVNALLLGDSALYLCASNLGSNNEQFFGPGTRLTVL.